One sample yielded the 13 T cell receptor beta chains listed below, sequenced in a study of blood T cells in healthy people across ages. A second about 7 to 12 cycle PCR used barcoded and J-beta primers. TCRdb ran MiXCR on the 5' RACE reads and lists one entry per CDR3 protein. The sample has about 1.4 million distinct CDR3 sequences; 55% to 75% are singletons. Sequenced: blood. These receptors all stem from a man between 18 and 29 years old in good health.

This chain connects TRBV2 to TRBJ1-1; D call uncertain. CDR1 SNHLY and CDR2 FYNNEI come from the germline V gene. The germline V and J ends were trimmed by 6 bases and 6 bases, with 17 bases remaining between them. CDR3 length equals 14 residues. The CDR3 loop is CASSDDTPGPEAFF. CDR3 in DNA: TGTGCCAGCAGCGATGACACTCCTGGCCCTGAAGCTTTCTTT.

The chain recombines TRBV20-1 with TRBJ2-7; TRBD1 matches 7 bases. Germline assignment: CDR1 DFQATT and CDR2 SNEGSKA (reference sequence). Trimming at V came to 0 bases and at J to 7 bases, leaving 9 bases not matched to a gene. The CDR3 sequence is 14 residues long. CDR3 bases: TGCAGTGCTAGAGATGTCGGACAGGCCGGGGAGCAGTACTTC. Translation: CSARDVGQAGEQYF.

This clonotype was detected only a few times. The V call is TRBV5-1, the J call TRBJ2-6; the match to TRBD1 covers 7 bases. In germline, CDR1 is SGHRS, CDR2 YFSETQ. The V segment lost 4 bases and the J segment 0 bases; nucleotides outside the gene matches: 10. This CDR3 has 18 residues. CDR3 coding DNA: TGCGCCAGCAGCAGAACAGGGGCCCCCAACTCTGGGGCCAACGTCCTGACTTTC. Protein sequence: CASSRTGAPNSGANVLTF.

The CDR3 sequence is CASSDPRQGIYEQYF. CDR3 bases: TGTGCCAGCAGTGACCCTCGACAGGGGATCTACGAGCAGTACTTC. This chain joins TRBV6-4 and TRBJ2-7, with 8 bases identical to TRBD1. Germline-derived CDR1 and CDR2 are MRHNA and SNTAGT. CDR3 length equals 15 residues. Trimming cost V 2 bases and J 3 bases; bases outside gene matches: 6.

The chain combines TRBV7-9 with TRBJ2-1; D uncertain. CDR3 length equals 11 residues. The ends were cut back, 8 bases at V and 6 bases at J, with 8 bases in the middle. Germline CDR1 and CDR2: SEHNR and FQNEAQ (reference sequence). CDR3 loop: CASVISNEQFF. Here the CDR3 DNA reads TGTGCCAGCGTAATATCCAATGAGCAGTTCTTC.

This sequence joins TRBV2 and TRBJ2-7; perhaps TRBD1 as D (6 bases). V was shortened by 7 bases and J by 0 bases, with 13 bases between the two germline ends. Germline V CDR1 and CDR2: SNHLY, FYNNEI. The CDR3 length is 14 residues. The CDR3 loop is CASNRDNISYEQYF. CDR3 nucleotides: TGTGCCAGCAACCGGGACAACATCTCCTACGAGCAGTACTTC.

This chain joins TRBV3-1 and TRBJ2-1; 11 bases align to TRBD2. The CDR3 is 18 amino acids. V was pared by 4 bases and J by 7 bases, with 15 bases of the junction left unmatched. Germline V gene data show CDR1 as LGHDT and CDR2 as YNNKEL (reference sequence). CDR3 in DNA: TGTGCCAGCAGCCCCCGAAGCCTAGCGGGAGGCCGAAGGAATGAGCAGTTCTTC. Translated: CASSPRSLAGGRRNEQFF.

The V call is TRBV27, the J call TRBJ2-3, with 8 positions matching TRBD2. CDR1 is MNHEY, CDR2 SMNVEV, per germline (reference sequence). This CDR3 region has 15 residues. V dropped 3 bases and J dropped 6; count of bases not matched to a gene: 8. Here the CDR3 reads CASSLVGLAFDTQYF. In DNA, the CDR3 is TGTGCCAGCAGTTTGGTAGGACTAGCATTTGATACGCAGTATTTT.

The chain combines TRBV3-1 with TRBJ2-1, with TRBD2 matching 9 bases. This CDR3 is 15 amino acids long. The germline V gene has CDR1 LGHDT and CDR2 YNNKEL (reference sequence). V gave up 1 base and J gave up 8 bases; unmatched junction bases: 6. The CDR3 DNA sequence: TGTGCCAGCAGCCAAGCAGCGGGAGGTAAGGATGAGCAGTTCTTC. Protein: CASSQAAGGKDEQFF.

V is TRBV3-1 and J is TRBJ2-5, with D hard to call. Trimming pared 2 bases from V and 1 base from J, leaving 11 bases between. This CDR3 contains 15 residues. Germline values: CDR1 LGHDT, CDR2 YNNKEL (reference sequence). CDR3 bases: TGTGCCAGCAGCCAACCGGGCAGGTTCCAAGAGACCCAGTACTTC. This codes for CASSQPGRFQETQYF.

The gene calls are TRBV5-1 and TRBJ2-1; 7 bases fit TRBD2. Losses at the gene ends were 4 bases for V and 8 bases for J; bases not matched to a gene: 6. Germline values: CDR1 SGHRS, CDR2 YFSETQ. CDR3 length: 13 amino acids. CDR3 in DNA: TGCGCCAGCAGCGTGACTAGCACCGATGAGCAGTTCTTC. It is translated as CASSVTSTDEQFF.

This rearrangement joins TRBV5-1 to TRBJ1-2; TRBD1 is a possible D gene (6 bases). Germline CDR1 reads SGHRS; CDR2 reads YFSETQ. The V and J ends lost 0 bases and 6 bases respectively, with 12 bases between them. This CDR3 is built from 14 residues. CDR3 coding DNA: TGCGCCAGCAGCTTGGTCGCTCAGGGGCATGGCTACACCTTC. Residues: CASSLVAQGHGYTF.

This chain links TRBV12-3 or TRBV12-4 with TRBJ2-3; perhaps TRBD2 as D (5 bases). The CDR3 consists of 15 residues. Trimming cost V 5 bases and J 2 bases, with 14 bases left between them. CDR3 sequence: CASSKASGDTDTQYF. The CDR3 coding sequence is TGTGCCAGCAGTAAGGCGAGCGGCGACACAGATACGCAGTATTTT.